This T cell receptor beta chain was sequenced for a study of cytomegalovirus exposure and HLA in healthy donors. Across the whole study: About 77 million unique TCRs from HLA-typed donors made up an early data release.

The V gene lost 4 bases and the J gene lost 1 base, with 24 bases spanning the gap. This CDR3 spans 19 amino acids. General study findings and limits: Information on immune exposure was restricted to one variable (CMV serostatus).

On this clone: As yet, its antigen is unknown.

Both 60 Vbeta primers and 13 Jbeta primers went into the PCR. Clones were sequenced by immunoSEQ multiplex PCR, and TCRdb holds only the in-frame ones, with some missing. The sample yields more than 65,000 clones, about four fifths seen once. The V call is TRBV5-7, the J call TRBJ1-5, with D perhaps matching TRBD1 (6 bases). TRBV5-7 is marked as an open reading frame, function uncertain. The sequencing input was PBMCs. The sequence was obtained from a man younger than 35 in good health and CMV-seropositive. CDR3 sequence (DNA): TGTGCCAGCAGCCGTCGACGAGGTCACAGGGCGGTGAGCAATCAGCCCCAGCATTTT. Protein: CASSRRRGHRAVSNQPQHF.